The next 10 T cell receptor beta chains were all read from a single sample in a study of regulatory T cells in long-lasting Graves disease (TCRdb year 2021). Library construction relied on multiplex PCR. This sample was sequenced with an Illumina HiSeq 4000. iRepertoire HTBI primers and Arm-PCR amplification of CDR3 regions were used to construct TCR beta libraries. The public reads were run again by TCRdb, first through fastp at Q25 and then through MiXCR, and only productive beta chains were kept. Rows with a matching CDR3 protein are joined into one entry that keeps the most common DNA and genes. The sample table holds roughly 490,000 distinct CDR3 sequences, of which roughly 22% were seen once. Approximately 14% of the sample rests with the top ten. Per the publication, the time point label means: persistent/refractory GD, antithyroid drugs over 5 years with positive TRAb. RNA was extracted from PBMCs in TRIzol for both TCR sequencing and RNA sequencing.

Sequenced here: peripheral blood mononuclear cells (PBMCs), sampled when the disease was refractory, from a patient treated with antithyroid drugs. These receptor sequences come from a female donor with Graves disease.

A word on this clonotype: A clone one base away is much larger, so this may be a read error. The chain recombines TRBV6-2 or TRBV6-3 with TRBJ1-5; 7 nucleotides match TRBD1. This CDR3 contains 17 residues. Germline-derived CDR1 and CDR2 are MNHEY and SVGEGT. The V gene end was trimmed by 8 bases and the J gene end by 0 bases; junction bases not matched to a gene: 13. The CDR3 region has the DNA TGTGCCAGCCGTCCGACAGGGTCCCCCTATAGCAATCAGCCCCAGCATTTT. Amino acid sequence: CASRPTGSPYSNQPQHF.

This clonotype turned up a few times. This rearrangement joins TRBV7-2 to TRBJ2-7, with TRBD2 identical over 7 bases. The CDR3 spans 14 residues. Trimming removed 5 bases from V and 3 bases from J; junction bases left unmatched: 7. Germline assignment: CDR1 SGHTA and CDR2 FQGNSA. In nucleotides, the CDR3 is TGTGCCAGCAGCCAAGCGGGGTCAGACTACGAGCAGTACTTC. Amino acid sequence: CASSQAGSDYEQYF.

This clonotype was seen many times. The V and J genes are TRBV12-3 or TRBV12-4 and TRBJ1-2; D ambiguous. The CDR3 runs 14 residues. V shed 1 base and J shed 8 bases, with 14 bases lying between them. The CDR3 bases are TGTGCCAGCAGTTTAGAAGGTGGCTTTTCGGGCTACACCTTC. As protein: CASSLEGGFSGYTF.

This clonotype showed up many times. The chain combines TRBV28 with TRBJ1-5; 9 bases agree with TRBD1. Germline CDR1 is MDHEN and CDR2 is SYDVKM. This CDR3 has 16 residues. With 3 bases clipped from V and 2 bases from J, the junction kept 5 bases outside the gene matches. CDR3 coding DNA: TGTGCCAGCAGTTTTTCACGACAGGGGGGCAATCAGCCCCAGCATTTT. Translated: CASSFSRQGGNQPQHF.

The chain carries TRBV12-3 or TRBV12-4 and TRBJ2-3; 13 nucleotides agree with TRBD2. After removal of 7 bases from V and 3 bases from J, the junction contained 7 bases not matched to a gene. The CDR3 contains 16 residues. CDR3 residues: CASTLRLAGGTDTQYF. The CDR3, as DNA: TGTGCCAGCACCCTCCGACTAGCGGGAGGAACAGATACGCAGTATTTT.

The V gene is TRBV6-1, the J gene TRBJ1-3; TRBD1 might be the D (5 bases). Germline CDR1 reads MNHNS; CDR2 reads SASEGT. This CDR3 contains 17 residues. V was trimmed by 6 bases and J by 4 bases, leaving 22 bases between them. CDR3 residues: CASSSLDEGLIGNTIYF. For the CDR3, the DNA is TGTGCCAGCAGCTCCCTGGATGAGGGACTGATCGGAAACACCATATATTTT.

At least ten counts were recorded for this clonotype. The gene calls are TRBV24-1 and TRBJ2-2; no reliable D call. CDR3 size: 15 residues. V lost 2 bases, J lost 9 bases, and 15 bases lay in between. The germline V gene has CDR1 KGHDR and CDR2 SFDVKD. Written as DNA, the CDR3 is TGTGCCACCAGTGATTCGTCCCAGTCGATCTGGGAGCTGTTTTTT. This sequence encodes CATSDSSQSIWELFF.

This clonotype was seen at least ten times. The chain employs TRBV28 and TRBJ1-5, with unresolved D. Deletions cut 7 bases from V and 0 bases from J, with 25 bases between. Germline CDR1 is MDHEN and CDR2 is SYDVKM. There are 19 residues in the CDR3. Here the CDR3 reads CASTLNLEAGEYSNQPQHF. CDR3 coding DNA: TGTGCCAGCACCCTAAACCTGGAGGCAGGAGAGTATAGCAATCAGCCCCAGCATTTT.

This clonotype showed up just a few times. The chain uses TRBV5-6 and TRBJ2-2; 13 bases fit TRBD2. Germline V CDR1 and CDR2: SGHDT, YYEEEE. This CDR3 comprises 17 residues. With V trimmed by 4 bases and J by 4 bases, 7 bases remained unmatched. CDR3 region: CASSPPGLAGLTGELFF. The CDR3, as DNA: TGTGCCAGCAGCCCTCCGGGACTAGCGGGGCTCACCGGGGAGCTGTTTTTT.

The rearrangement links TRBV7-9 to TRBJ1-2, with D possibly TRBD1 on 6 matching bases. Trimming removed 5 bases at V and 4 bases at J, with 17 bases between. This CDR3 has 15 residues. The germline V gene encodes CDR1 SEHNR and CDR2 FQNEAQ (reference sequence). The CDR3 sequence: CASSPEARTVYGYTF. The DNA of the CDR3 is TGTGCCAGCAGCCCCGAAGCCCGGACAGTCTATGGCTACACCTTC.